This section outlines one T cell receptor beta chain sequence together with its context. The sample comes from a study of blood T cell repertoires in COVID-19. Profiling relied on immunoSEQ multiplex PCR, and the TCRdb table lists in-frame clones only, not all of them. Here the sample spans over 300,000 clones, about 82% being singletons. V lost 5 bases to trimming and J lost 3 bases; unmatched junction nucleotides: 5. Germline V gene data show CDR1 as SGHTA and CDR2 as FQGNSA. This CDR3 contains 15 residues. V is TRBV7-2 and J is TRBJ1-4, with TRBD1 identical over 8 bases. The TCR originated in a woman in her forties or fifties with acute or convalescent COVID-19. Specimen: peripheral blood. The CDR3 coding sequence is TGTGCCAGCAGCAAACAGGGGGGGGCTAATGAAAAACTGTTTTTT. It encodes CASSKQGGANEKLFF. The whole variable domain, filled in from reference TRBV7-2 and TRBJ1-4, reads GAGVSQSPSNKVTEKGKDVELRCDPISGHTALYWYRQSLGQGLEFLIYFQGNSAPDKSGLPSDRFSAERTGGSVSTLTIQRTQQEDSAVYLCASSKQGGANEKLFFGSGTQLSVL.